This T cell receptor (beta chain) was found in a study of T cell responses to AZD1222 COVID-19 vaccine. Study findings and constraints: Repertoires in all cases were sampled only once the peak T cell response had passed.

Notes on this clone: Antigen specificity is unknown.

Sequencing used immunoSEQ multiplex PCR; TCRdb keeps in-frame clones, though not all of them. The table shows 140,000 to 150,000 clones, with about nine tenths occurring only once. Germline V CDR1 and CDR2: SGHRS, YFSETQ. V lost 5 bases and J 4 bases, leaving 9 bases between the germline ends. The CDR3 runs to 13 residues. This receptor was obtained from an adult in good health. The sample was peripheral blood, taken on day 0 of MenACWY control vaccination. The chain uses TRBV5-1 and TRBJ2-2; D ambiguous. The CDR3 region has the DNA TGCGCCAGCAGGGAATGGGGCACCGGGGAGCTGTTTTTT. Residues: CASREWGTGELFF.